The 30 T cell receptor beta chains below all came from one sample that was sequenced in a study of blood T cell repertoires in COVID-19. The assay was immunoSEQ multiplex PCR, and TCRdb's table has in-frame clones only and misses some. The data show fewer than 350,000 clones, 75% to 90% seen once. Material: PBMCs or T cells enriched from blood (not recorded which). These receptor sequences come from a man aged 60 to 69 who had recovered from COVID-19.

This chain connects TRBV28 to TRBJ2-7; 9 bases align to TRBD1. This CDR3 has 15 residues. V was clipped by 3 bases and J by 0 bases; unmatched bases: 3. The germline CDR1 and CDR2 sequences are MDHEN and SYDVKM. As DNA, the CDR3 is TGTGCCAGCAGTTTGGGGACAGGGATCTCCTACGAGCAGTACTTC. This encodes CASSLGTGISYEQYF.

This rearrangement joins TRBV4-3 to TRBJ2-2; 9 nucleotides match TRBD1. V trimming: 4 bases; J trimming: 6 bases; junction bases outside the gene matches: 6. The germline gives CDR1 LGHNA, CDR2 YSLEER. This CDR3 is 15 amino acids long. The CDR3 region has the DNA TGCGCCAGCAGCCTGGGGACAGGGAGGGCCGGGGAGCTGTTTTTT. Residues: CASSLGTGRAGELFF.

The genes are TRBV18 and TRBJ1-4; 7 positions match TRBD1. There are 16 residues in the CDR3. The trim removed 1 base at V and 4 bases at J, leaving 6 bases unmatched. In germline, CDR1 is KGHSH, CDR2 LQKENI. The CDR3 DNA reads as TGTGCCAGCTCACCACGGACAGGTCAGGGTAATGAAAAACTGTTTTTT. This translates into CASSPRTGQGNEKLFF.

On this clone itself: A junction boundary mismatches the germline segment, possibly from a read error. This chain joins TRBV7-7 and TRBJ2-5; D is perhaps TRBD2 (6 bases). CDR3 length equals 13 residues. The germline CDR1 and CDR2 sequences are SSHAT and FNYEAQ (reference sequence). The CDR3 loop reads CASSLGGVETQYF. The CDR3 bases are TGTGCTAGCAGCCTTGGAGGGGTAGAGACCCAGTACTTC.

This chain links TRBV23-1 with TRBJ1-1; D might be TRBD1 (6 bases). TRBV23-1 is marked as an open reading frame, function uncertain. This CDR3 contains 17 residues. With 2 bases removed from V and 3 bases from J, the gap between germline ends came to 19 bases. The CDR3 is CASSQTGHRAGYTEAFF. The CDR3, as DNA: TGCGCCAGCAGTCAAACCGGACACAGGGCAGGGTACACTGAAGCTTTCTTT.

The J gene is TRBJ2-1, the V gene TRBV19; D gene unclear. V dropped 5 bases and J dropped 4 bases, with 18 bases sitting between them. Per germline, CDR1 LNHDA and CDR2 SQIVND (reference sequence). CDR3 length: 16 residues. CDR3 nucleotide sequence: TGTGCCAGTAGTCCCCCATCCTCCACTACATACAATGAGCAGTTCTTC. Translated: CASSPPSSTTYNEQFF.

The chain links TRBV18 to TRBJ1-5, with TRBD1 identical over 7 bases. The CDR3 consists of 14 residues. V lost 3 bases to trimming and J lost 3 bases; unmatched junction nucleotides: 2. Looked up from germline, CDR1 is KGHSH and CDR2 is LQKENI. The DNA of the CDR3 is TGTGCCAGCTCACCGCAGGGGGACAATCAGCCCCAGCATTTT. It is translated as CASSPQGDNQPQHF.

The V call is TRBV3-1 (or the pseudogene TRBV3-2), the J call TRBJ1-4; TRBD1 matches at 8 bases. The junction had 11 bases not matched to a gene; V was cut back by 4 bases and J by 7 bases. Germline-derived CDR1 and CDR2 are LGHDT and YNNKEL (reference sequence). CDR3 length equals 16 residues. As DNA, the CDR3 is TGTGCCAGCAGCCTCTCCTTTTCAGGGGGCAGTGAAAAACTGTTTTTT. This sequence encodes CASSLSFSGGSEKLFF.

This clone was seen once. The chain has TRBV5-6 and TRBJ1-1; possible D gene TRBD1, 6 bases. CDR1 SGHDT and CDR2 YYEEEE come from the germline V gene. Trimming shortened V by 1 base and J by 1 base, and 14 bases separated the two germline ends. This CDR3 has 16 amino acids. The CDR3 reads CASSLLGAYTNTEAFF. The DNA of the CDR3 is TGTGCCAGCAGCTTGTTGGGGGCCTACACGAACACTGAAGCTTTCTTT.

V is TRBV4-3 and J is TRBJ2-2; no clear D gene. In germline, CDR1 is LGHNA, CDR2 YSLEER. The CDR3 runs to 14 residues. The V and J ends lost 3 bases and 0 bases respectively, with 5 bases between them. CDR3 bases: TGCGCCAGCAGCCATACTACGAACACCGGGGAGCTGTTTTTT. Protein: CASSHTTNTGELFF.

The rearrangement joins TRBV30 to TRBJ2-3, with a weak D call TRBD2 (6 bases). Germline CDR1 reads GTSNPN; CDR2 reads SVGIG (reference sequence). V lost 1 base to trimming and J lost 4 bases, with 12 bases between them. CDR3 size: 14 residues. The CDR3 protein is CAWSAGGSSDTQYF. DNA of the CDR3: TGTGCCTGGAGTGCAGGAGGGAGCTCAGATACGCAGTATTTT.

The rearrangement uses TRBV4-2 and TRBJ2-1, with TRBD2 as a possible D gene (6 bases). This CDR3 has 17 residues. Germline lookup yields CDR1 LGHNA and CDR2 YNFKEQ. V was clipped by 1 base and J by 3 bases, with 16 bases between them. The CDR3 sequence: CASSQVESSASYNEQFF. The CDR3 coding sequence is TGTGCCAGCAGCCAAGTCGAGTCTAGCGCCAGCTACAATGAGCAGTTCTTC.

The chain uses TRBV28 and TRBJ2-7; D not resolved. Germline CDR1 and CDR2: MDHEN and SYDVKM. V shed 6 bases and J shed 0 bases, with 12 bases lying between them. The CDR3 is 14 amino acids. CDR3 in amino acids: CASRSLVGSYEQYF. In DNA, the CDR3 is TGTGCCAGCAGGAGTTTAGTCGGCTCCTACGAGCAGTACTTC.

The chain joins TRBV9 to TRBJ2-3, with D tentatively TRBD2 (6 bases). CDR3 length: 14 residues. V lost 4 bases, J lost 3 bases, and 12 bases lay in between. CDR1 and CDR2 (germline): SGDLS, YYNGEE. CDR3 protein: CASSPKGRTDTQYF. The CDR3 nucleotides read TGTGCCAGCAGCCCAAAGGGGAGGACAGATACGCAGTATTTT.

The chain has TRBV19 and TRBJ1-2, with a tentative D call TRBD1 (5 bases). Germline values: CDR1 LNHDA, CDR2 SQIVND (reference sequence). This CDR3 comprises 14 residues. V gave up 0 bases and J gave up 6 bases, with 11 bases separating them. The DNA of the CDR3 is TGTGCCAGTAGTATAGAGGGGGGAAGGGATGGCTACACCTTC. Its protein product is CASSIEGGRDGYTF.

This clone has only one observation. V and J are TRBV6-2 or TRBV6-3 and TRBJ2-2; 13 bases are a match to TRBD2. There are 18 residues in the CDR3. Germline assignment: CDR1 MNHEY and CDR2 SVGEGT. The trim removed 4 bases at V and 1 base at J, leaving 6 bases unmatched. CDR3 loop: CASSWLRTSGRNTGELFF. The CDR3 DNA reads TGTGCCAGCAGTTGGCTTCGGACTAGCGGGAGGAACACCGGGGAGCTGTTTTTT.

The CDR3 spells CASSLGLAEAGRNEQYF. The CDR3 nucleotides are TGCGCCAGCAGCTTGGGCCTAGCGGAGGCCGGGAGGAACGAGCAGTACTTC. V is TRBV5-1 and J is TRBJ2-7, with 7 bases matching TRBD2. The J segment lost 5 bases and the V segment lost 0 bases, leaving 14 bases of the junction unmatched. Germline loops: CDR1 SGHRS, CDR2 YFSETQ. CDR3 length equals 17 residues.

The chain uses TRBV5-1 and TRBJ1-1, with D tentatively TRBD1 (6 bases). Germline lookup yields CDR1 SGHRS and CDR2 YFSETQ. There are 14 residues in the CDR3. V was shortened by 4 bases and J by 1 base, with 11 bases between the two germline ends. The CDR3 DNA is TGCGCCAGCAGCCCACCGGGACAGAACACTGAAGCTTTCTTT. Its translation: CASSPPGQNTEAFF.

About this clone itself: One end of the junction is discordant with germline, which a read error may explain. The chain recombines TRBV18 with TRBJ1-1; a weak D match, TRBD1 (6 bases). From germline, CDR1 is KGHSH and CDR2 LQKENI. The CDR3 contains 16 residues. CDR3 loop: CASSPPGQLLNTEAFF. The CDR3 DNA follows: TGTGCCAGCTCTCCACCAGGACAGCTTTTGAACACTGAAGCTTTCTTT.

The V gene is TRBV20-1, the J gene TRBJ2-7, with D possibly being TRBD1 (6 bases). Trimming took 3 bases from V and 6 from J, leaving 15 bases between them. Looked up from germline, CDR1 is DFQATT and CDR2 is SNEGSKA (reference sequence). CDR3 length: 13 amino acids. This CDR3 is CSASLDGRGEQYF. CDR3 nucleotides: TGCAGTGCTAGTCTCGACGGCAGGGGCGAGCAGTACTTC.

The chain employs TRBV28 and TRBJ1-1; TRBD1 agrees at 8 bases. Germline V gene data show CDR1 as MDHEN and CDR2 as SYDVKM. This CDR3 region has 12 residues. Trimming cost V 6 bases and J 12 bases; bases outside gene matches: 9. The chain's CDR3 is CASRYQGALSFF. In DNA form, the CDR3 reads TGTGCCAGCAGGTATCAGGGGGCTTTGTCTTTCTTT.

V and J are TRBV6-5 and TRBJ2-3, with a tentative D call TRBD1 (8 bases). Trimming pared 7 bases from V and 8 bases from J, leaving 19 bases between. The CDR3 totals 14 residues. CDR1 is MNHEY, CDR2 SVGAGI, per germline. CDR3 loop: CASTSTGGVGTQYF. For the CDR3, the DNA is TGTGCCAGCACTTCAACAGGGGGGGTCGGTACGCAGTATTTT.

The chain links TRBV5-1 to TRBJ2-4; unclear D gene. CDR1 SGHRS and CDR2 YFSETQ come from the germline V gene. The CDR3 loop spans 13 amino acids. V gave up 1 base and J gave up 4 bases, with 6 bases separating them. CDR3 amino acids: CASSLHSKNIQYF. The CDR3 nucleotides are TGCGCCAGCAGCTTGCACTCAAAAAACATTCAGTACTTC.

The chain joins TRBV7-2 to TRBJ1-1; a possible D gene is TRBD1 (6 bases). Trimming removed 6 bases at V and 5 bases at J, with 31 bases between. The CDR3 totals 19 residues. Germline CDR1 reads SGHTA; CDR2 reads FQGNSA. The CDR3 protein is CASSFQGGVGLGLRTEAFF. Written as DNA, the CDR3 is TGTGCCAGCAGTTTCCAAGGGGGGGTCGGGTTAGGATTAAGGACTGAAGCTTTCTTT.

The gene calls are TRBV7-2 and TRBJ1-5, with D perhaps TRBD1 (5 bases). V lost 3 bases to trimming and J lost 6 bases, with 15 bases between them. CDR1 is SGHTA and CDR2 is FQGNSA in the germline V gene. The CDR3 is made up of 15 amino acids. The CDR3 loop reads CASSLDTIGPQPQHF. In DNA, the CDR3 is TGTGCCAGCAGCTTGGACACAATAGGCCCTCAGCCCCAGCATTTT.

The chain employs TRBV28 and TRBJ2-2, with 9 bases lining up with TRBD1. The V gene's germline CDR1 is MDHEN and CDR2 SYDVKM. V trimming: 6 bases; J trimming: 6 bases; junction bases outside the gene matches: 5. The CDR3 totals 14 residues. The DNA of the CDR3 is TGTGCCAGCAGGGGGACAGGGTCCCCCGGGGAGCTGTTTTTT. This gives the protein CASRGTGSPGELFF.

This chain joins TRBV7-3 and TRBJ2-1; 11 nucleotides match TRBD2. V shed 5 bases, J shed 8 bases, and the junction held 11 bases outside the gene matches. The CDR3 is made up of 16 amino acids. Germline-derived CDR1 and CDR2 are SGHTA and FQGTGA. The CDR3 DNA is TGTGCCAGCAGCGCCAGACTAGCGGGGTTACCTGATGAGCAGTTCTTC. This encodes CASSARLAGLPDEQFF.

The chain joins TRBV9 to TRBJ1-1; 8 nucleotides match TRBD1. The CDR3 spans 15 residues. CDR1 and CDR2 (germline): SGDLS, YYNGEE. J lost 5 bases, V lost 3 bases, and 9 bases had no gene match. CDR3 nucleotide sequence: TGTGCCAGCAGCGACCCCGGACAGGGAAGGACTGAAGCTTTCTTT. Its protein is CASSDPGQGRTEAFF.

This sequence joins TRBV6-5 and TRBJ2-1; 8 bases fit TRBD1. The germline CDR1 and CDR2 sequences are MNHEY and SVGAGI. This CDR3 has 15 residues. Germline trimming cut 6 bases from V and 3 bases from J; bases unmatched to any gene: 7. The CDR3 DNA is TGTGCCAGCAGCCAGACAGGGGTCTACTACAATGAGCAGTTCTTC. Protein: CASSQTGVYYNEQFF.

This chain joins TRBV11-2 and TRBJ1-6; TRBD1 matches at 8 bases. Germline lookup yields CDR1 SGHAT and CDR2 FQNNGV. The CDR3 has 15 amino acids. The V segment lost 2 bases and the J segment 10 bases; nucleotides outside the gene matches: 7. The CDR3, as DNA: TGTGCCAGCAGCTTATCGACAGGGGATGGCTCACCCCTCCACTTT. Translated, it gives CASSLSTGDGSPLHF.